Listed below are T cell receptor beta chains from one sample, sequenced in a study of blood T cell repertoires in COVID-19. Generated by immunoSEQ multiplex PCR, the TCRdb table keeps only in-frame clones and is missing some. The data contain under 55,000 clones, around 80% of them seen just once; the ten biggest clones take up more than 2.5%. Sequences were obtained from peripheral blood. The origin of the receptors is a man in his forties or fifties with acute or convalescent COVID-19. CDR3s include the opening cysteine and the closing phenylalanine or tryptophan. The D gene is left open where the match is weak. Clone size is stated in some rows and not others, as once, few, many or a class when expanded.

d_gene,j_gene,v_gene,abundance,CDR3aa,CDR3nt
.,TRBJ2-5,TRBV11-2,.,CASSLDRTPETQYF,TGTGCCAGCAGCTTAGATCGGACACCAGAGACCCAGTACTTC
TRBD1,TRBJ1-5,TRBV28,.,CASSSGTGMGQPQHF,TGTGCCAGCAGTTCCGGGACAGGGATGGGTCAGCCCCAGCATTTT
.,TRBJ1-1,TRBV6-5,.,CASRDRSEAFF,TGTGCCAGCAGGGACAGATCTGAAGCTTTCTTT
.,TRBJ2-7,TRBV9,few,CASSVRWEVHEQYF,TGTGCCAGCAGCGTACGGTGGGAGGTCCACGAGCAGTACTTC
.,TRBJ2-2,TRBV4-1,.,CASSHSNTGELFF,TGCGCCAGCAGCCACTCTAACACCGGGGAGCTGTTTTTT
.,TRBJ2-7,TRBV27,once,CASSLTGTDPHEQYF,TGTGCCAGCAGCCTTACAGGGACCGACCCCCACGAGCAGTACTTC
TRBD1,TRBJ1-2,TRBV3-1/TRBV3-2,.,CASSLPGQGNGYTF,TGTGCCAGCAGCCTTCCGGGACAGGGGAACGGCTACACCTTC
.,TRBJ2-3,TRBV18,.,CASSQTVPSTDTQYF,TGTGCCAGCTCTCAGACTGTTCCTAGCACAGATACGCAGTATTTT
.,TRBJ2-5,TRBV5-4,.,CASSRLTGTNWETQYF,TGTGCCAGCAGCCGTCTAACGGGGACAAACTGGGAGACCCAGTACTTC
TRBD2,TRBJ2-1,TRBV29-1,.,CSVGTGTSSSSYNEQFF,TGCAGCGTAGGTACCGGGACTAGCTCTAGCTCCTACAATGAGCAGTTCTTC
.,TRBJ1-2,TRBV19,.,CASTDLHRGANYGYTF,TGTGCCAGTACCGATCTCCACCGGGGAGCTAACTATGGCTACACCTTC
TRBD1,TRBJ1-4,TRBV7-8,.,CASSTARPDRGREKLFF,TGTGCCAGCAGCACAGCTAGGCCGGACAGGGGCAGGGAAAAACTGTTTTTT
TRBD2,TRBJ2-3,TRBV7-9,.,CASSSIAGSTDTQYF,TGTGCCAGCAGCTCCATAGCGGGTAGCACAGATACGCAGTATTTT
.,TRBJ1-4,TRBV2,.,CASSTSGTISLKLFF,TGTGCCAGCAGCACCTCGGGGACAATCTCTTTAAAACTGTTTTTT
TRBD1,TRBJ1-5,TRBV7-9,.,CASSSSGQFNQPQHF,TGTGCCAGCAGCTCATCGGGACAGTTCAATCAGCCCCAGCATTTT
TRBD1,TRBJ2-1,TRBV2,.,CASTDRGGYNEQFF,TGTGCCAGCACAGACAGGGGGGGCTACAATGAGCAGTTCTTC
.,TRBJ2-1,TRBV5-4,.,CASSLEAGYEQFF,TGTGCCAGCAGCTTGGAGGCAGGGTATGAGCAGTTCTTC
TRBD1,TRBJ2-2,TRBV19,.,CASSMVQGAGGELFF,TGTGCCAGTAGTATGGTGCAGGGGGCGGGCGGGGAGCTGTTTTTT
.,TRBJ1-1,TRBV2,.,CASGKGPRNTEAFF,TGTGCCAGCGGGAAGGGGCCGAGAAACACTGAAGCTTTCTTT
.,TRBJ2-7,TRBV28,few,CASSLKTSEQYF,TGTGCCAGCAGCCTAAAAACGTCCGAGCAGTACTTC
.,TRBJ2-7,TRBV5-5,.,CASSLVAGFSYEQYF,TGTGCCAGCAGCTTGGTGGCCGGGTTCTCCTACGAGCAGTACTTC
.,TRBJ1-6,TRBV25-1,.,CASTASGGGPLHF,TGTGCCAGCACCGCCTCCGGGGGAGGACCCCTCCACTTT
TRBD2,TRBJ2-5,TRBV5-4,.,CASSLVIAGGETQYF,TGTGCCAGCAGCTTGGTCATAGCGGGAGGTGAGACCCAGTACTTC
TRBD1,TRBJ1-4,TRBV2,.,CASSARTGYSEKLFF,TGTGCCAGCAGTGCCCGGACAGGCTACAGTGAAAAACTGTTTTTT
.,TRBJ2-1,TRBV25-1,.,CASSGTGPYNEQFF,TGTGCCAGCAGTGGCACAGGTCCCTACAATGAGCAGTTCTTC
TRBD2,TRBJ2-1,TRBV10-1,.,CASSEYTSGGYNEQFF,TGCGCCAGCAGTGAGTATACTAGCGGAGGCTACAATGAGCAGTTCTTC
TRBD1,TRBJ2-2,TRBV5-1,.,CASNQDRGNTGELFF,TGCGCCAGCAACCAGGACAGGGGAAACACCGGGGAGCTGTTTTTT
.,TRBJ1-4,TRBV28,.,CASSVGGKREKLFF,TGTGCCAGCAGTGTGGGGGGTAAACGGGAAAAACTGTTTTTT
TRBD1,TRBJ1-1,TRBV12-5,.,CASGLAEGTVNTEAFF,TGTGCTAGTGGTTTGGCTGAGGGGACAGTCAACACTGAAGCTTTCTTT
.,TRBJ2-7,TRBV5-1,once,CASSLDLTYEQYF,TGCGCCAGCAGCTTGGACTTAACCTACGAGCAGTACTTC
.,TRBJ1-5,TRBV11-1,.,CASNGDGSNQPQHF,TGTGCCAGCAACGGGGATGGGAGCAATCAGCCCCAGCATTTT
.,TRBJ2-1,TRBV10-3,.,CALGAEHEQFF,TGTGCCCTAGGGGCCGAGCATGAGCAGTTCTTC
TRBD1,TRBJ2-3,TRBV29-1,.,CSVEAGGSDTQYF,TGCAGCGTTGAGGCAGGGGGCTCAGATACGCAGTATTTT
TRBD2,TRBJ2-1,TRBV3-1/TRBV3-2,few,CASSRSGSNEQFF,TGTGCCAGCAGTCGTAGCGGGAGCAATGAGCAGTTCTTC
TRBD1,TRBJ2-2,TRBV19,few,CASMGTGGTGELFF,TGTGCCAGTATGGGGACAGGGGGCACCGGGGAGCTGTTTTTT
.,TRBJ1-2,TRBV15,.,CATSRDFGYGYTF,TGTGCCACCAGCAGAGATTTCGGGTATGGCTACACCTTC
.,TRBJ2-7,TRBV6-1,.,CASSEVQYSYEQYF,TGTGCCAGCAGTGAAGTCCAGTACTCCTACGAGCAGTACTTC
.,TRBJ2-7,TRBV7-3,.,CASSLTMTENFYEQYF,TGTGCCAGCAGCTTAACAATGACAGAGAACTTCTACGAGCAGTACTTC
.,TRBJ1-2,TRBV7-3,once,CASSFRDYGYTF,TGTGCCAGCAGCTTTCGGGACTATGGCTACACCTTC
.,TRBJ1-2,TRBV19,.,CASSITGFDGYTF,TGTGCCAGTAGTATAACGGGGTTCGATGGCTACACCTTC
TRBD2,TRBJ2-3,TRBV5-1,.,CASSLEPGLAGADTQYF,TGCGCCAGCAGCTTGGAGCCGGGACTAGCGGGGGCAGATACGCAGTATTTT
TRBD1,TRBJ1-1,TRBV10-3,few,CVTGQGGNTEAFF,TGTGTCACAGGGCAGGGGGGGAACACTGAAGCTTTCTTT
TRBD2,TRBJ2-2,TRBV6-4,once,CASSDSLGGSGELFF,TGTGCCAGCAGTGACTCATTGGGGGGGTCCGGGGAGCTGTTTTTT
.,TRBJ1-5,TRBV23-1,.,CASSQSARVGLNSNQPQHF,TGCGCCAGCAGTCAATCCGCCCGCGTGGGCCTTAATAGCAATCAGCCCCAGCATTTT
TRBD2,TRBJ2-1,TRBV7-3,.,CASSLASGSNEQFF,TGTGCCAGCAGCTTAGCTAGCGGATCCAATGAGCAGTTCTTC
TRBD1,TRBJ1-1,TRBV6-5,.,CASSSETGYTEAFF,TGTGCCAGCAGCTCTGAGACAGGGTACACTGAAGCTTTCTTT
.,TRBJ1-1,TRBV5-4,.,CASTFGGRVTNTEAFF,TGTGCCAGCACCTTCGGTGGTCGGGTTACAAACACTGAAGCTTTCTTT
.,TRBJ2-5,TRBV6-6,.,CASGGGPEETQYF,TGTGCCAGTGGGGGGGGGCCGGAAGAGACCCAGTACTTC
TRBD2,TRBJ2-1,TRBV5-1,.,CASSQGDRGTSGSYNEQFF,TGCGCCAGCAGCCAAGGGGACCGCGGGACTAGCGGTTCCTACAATGAGCAGTTCTTC
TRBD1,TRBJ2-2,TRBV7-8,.,CASSPGQGNTGELFF,TGTGCCAGCAGCCCGGGACAGGGGAACACCGGGGAGCTGTTTTTT
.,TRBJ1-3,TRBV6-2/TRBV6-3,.,CASTPDFAGSGNTIYF,TGTGCCAGCACCCCGGACTTTGCGGGCTCTGGAAACACCATATATTTT
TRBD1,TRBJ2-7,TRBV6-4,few,CASSPPGQGVAKLSYEQYF,TGTGCCAGCAGCCCCCCGGGACAGGGAGTCGCTAAGCTATCCTACGAGCAGTACTTC